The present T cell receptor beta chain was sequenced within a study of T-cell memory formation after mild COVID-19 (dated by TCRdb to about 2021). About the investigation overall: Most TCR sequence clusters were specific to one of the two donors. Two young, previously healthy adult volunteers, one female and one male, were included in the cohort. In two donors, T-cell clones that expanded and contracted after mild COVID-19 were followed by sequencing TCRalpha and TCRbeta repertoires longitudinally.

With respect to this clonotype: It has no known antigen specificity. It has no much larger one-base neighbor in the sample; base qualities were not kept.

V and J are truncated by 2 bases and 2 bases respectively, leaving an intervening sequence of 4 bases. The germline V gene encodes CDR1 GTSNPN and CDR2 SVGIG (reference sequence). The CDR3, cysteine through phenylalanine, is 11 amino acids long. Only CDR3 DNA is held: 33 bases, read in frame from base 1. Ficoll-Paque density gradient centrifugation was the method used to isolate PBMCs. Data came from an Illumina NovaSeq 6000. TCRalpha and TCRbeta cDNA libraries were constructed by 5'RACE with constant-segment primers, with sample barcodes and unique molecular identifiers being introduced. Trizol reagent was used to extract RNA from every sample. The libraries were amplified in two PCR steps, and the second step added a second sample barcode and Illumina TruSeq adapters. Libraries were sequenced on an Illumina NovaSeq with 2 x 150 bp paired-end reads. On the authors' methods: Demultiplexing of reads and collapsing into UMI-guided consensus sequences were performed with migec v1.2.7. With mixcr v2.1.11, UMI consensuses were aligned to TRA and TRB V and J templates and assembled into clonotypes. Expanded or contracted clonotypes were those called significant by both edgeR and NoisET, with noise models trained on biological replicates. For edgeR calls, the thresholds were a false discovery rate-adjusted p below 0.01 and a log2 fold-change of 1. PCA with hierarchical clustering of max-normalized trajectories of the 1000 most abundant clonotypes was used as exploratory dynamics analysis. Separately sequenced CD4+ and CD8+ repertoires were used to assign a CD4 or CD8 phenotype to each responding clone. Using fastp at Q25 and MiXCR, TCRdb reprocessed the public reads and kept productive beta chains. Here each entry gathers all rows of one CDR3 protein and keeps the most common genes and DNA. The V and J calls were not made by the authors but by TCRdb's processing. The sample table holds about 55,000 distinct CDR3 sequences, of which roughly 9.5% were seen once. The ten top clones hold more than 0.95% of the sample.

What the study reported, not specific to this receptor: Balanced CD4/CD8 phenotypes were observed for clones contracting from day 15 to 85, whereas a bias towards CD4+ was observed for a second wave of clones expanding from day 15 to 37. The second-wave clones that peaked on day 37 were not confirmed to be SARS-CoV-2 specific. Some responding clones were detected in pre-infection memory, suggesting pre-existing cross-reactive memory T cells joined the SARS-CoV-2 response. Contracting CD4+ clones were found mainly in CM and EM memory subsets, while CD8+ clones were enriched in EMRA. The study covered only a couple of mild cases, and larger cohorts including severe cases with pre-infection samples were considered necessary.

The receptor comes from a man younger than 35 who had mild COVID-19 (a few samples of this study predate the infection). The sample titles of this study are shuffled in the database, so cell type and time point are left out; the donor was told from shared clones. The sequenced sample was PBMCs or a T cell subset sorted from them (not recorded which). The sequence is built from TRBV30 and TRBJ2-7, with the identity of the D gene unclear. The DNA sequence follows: TGTGCCTGGAGTCTCGCCTACGAGCAGTACTTC. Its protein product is CAWSLAYEQYF. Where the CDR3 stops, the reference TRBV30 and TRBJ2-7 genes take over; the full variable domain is SQTIHQWPATLVQPVGSPLSLECTVEGTSNPNLYWYRQAAGRGLQLLFYSVGIGQISSEVPQNLSASRPQDRQFILSSKKLLLSDSGFYLCAWSLAYEQYFGPGTRLTVT.